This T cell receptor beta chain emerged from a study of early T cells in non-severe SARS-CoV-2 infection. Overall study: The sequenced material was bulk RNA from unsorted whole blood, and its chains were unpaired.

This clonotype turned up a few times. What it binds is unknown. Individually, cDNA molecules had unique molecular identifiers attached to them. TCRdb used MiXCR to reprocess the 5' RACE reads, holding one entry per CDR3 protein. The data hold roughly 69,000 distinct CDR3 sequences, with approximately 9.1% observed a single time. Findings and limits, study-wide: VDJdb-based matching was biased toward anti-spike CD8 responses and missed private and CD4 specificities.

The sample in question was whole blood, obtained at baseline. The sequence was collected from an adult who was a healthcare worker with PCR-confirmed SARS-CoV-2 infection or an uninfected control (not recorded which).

The CDR3, as DNA: TGTGCCACCAGTGATTTAGGGAGGGCCTCCTACAATGAGCAGTTCTTC. Amino acids: CATSDLGRASYNEQFF. The V gene is TRBV24-1, the J gene TRBJ2-1; TRBD2 agrees at 7 bases. V lost 1 base, J lost 0 bases, and 2 bases stayed unmatched. CDR3 length: 16 amino acids. Looked up from germline, CDR1 is KGHDR and CDR2 is SFDVKD.